One sample yielded the 7 T cell receptor beta chains listed below, sequenced in a study of T cell clonality in common variable immunodeficiency. Some clones are missing from TCRdb's copy, which holds only in-frame ones; the method was immunoSEQ multiplex PCR. Singletons are absent from the sample, which has 55,000 or so clones. Material for sequencing was peripheral blood mononuclear cells. The receptors originated from a person aged 18 to 75 in good health.

This clone was found many times. The read ends 3 residues early relative to the CDR3; the germline J gene fills the gap. J is TRBJ2-5 and V is TRBV7-6; D ambiguous. Germline-derived CDR1 and CDR2 are SGHVS and FNYEAQ. Between the trimmed V and J ends, which lost 3 bases and 3 bases, there was a span of 8 bases. The CDR3 has 13 residues. This CDR3 reads CASSFDREETQYF. Partial CDR3 DNA: TGTGCCAGCAGCTTTGACCGGGAAGAGACC.

This clone has a count of ten or more. The read is 3 residues too short to cover the CDR3 end, so that end is filled in from the germline J gene. This chain links TRBV9 with TRBJ2-5, with TRBD2 identical over 11 bases. The CDR3 length is 15 residues. CDR1 is SGDLS and CDR2 is YYNGEE in the germline V gene. J was trimmed by 4 bases and V by 1 base; bases with no gene match: 3. CDR3 DNA (partial): TGTGCCAGCAGCGTATCACTAGCGGGAGTAGAGACC. Residues: CASSVSLAGVET. The CDR3, in full, reads CASSVSLAGVETQYF.

This clone appeared many times. The germline gene is not matched at one end of the junction; a read error may be the cause. The read terminates 3 residues ahead of where the CDR3 ends, so the germline J gene completes it. J is TRBJ2-2 and V is TRBV30; the D gene is possibly TRBD1 (6 bases). From germline, CDR1 is GTSNPN and CDR2 SVGIG (reference sequence). CDR3 length equals 14 residues. CDR3 region: CACNRVFGTRELFF. The sequenced CDR3 bases are TGTGCCTGTAACAGGGTGTTCGGCACCAGGGAG.

Many counts were recorded for this clone. The read falls 3 residues short of the CDR3 end, and the missing part is taken from the germline J gene. The chain joins TRBV5-1 to TRBJ2-6; 9 bases fit TRBD2. Trimming took 4 bases from V and 4 from J; bases not matched to a gene: 9. The germline gives CDR1 SGHRS, CDR2 YFSETQ. The length of the CDR3 is 17 residues. The CDR3 reads CASSPPFSGSGANVLTF. The DNA read from the CDR3 is TGCGCCAGCAGCCCCCCGTTTAGCGGGAGCGGGGCCAACGTC.

This clone was observed at least ten times. The read ends 3 residues shy of where the CDR3 ends; the end is completed using the germline J gene. The chain uses TRBV19 and TRBJ2-5; TRBD2 is a possible D gene (6 bases). This CDR3 is built from 16 residues. V was trimmed by 6 bases and J by 4 bases, leaving 21 bases between them. Germline assignment: CDR1 LNHDA and CDR2 SQIVND (reference sequence). The CDR3 bases that were read are TGTGCCAGTAGCGACTATCTTTTGGGGGGATTAGAGACC. It yields the protein CASSDYLLGGLET. The full CDR3 sequence reads CASSDYLLGGLETQYF.

This clone was observed many times. The CDR3 sequence is CASTGTENQPQHF. The CDR3 bases that were read are TGTGCCAGTACCGGGACAGAAAATCAGCCC. This rearrangement joins TRBV2 to TRBJ1-5; 7 positions match TRBD1. The read gets to within 3 residues of the CDR3 end, and the germline J gene fills in the rest. CDR1 SNHLY and CDR2 FYNNEI come from the germline V gene. The CDR3 has 13 amino acids. Unmatched junction bases numbered 6, after V lost 9 bases and J lost 4 bases.

This clone was recorded many times. The CDR3 extends 3 residues past the end of the read, so its final part is completed from the germline J gene. The chain recombines TRBV20-1 with TRBJ1-2; TRBD1 matches at 7 bases. CDR1 and CDR2 from the germline V gene are DFQATT and SNEGSKA (reference sequence). CDR3 length: 13 residues. V shed 3 bases and J 5 bases; nucleotides not matched to a gene: 6. The DNA read from the CDR3 is TGCAGTGCTAGGGGACAGCAACCTTATGGC. It yields the protein CSARGQQPYG. The complete CDR3 protein is CSARGQQPYGYTF.